Shown below are 7 T cell receptor beta chains from a single sample sequenced in a study of T cell responses to AZD1222 COVID-19 vaccine. Measured with immunoSEQ multiplex PCR; TCRdb has only the in-frame clones, and not every one. The table records some 94,000 clones, roughly 85% of them present only once. The sequences come from peripheral blood, collected on day 0 of AZD1222 vaccination. The origin of the receptors is an adult in good health.

The table lists this clone with a count of one. One end of the junction fails to match germline, which may point to a read error. The CDR3 bases are TGTGCCAGCAGCTTGGCGACTAGCGGGAGGGCCGATGAGCAGTTCTTC. Amino acid sequence: CASSLATSGRADEQFF. The chain is built from TRBV5-1 and TRBJ2-1, with 14 bases identical to TRBD2. The CDR3 loop spans 16 amino acids. Germline CDR1 and CDR2: SGHRS and YFSETQ.

V gene TRBV29-1 combines with J gene TRBJ1-2; 7 bases match TRBD1. The CDR3 sequence is 17 residues long. After removal of 6 bases from V and 4 bases from J, the junction contained 20 bases not matched to a gene. In germline, CDR1 is SQVTM, CDR2 ANQGSEA. The CDR3 DNA follows: TGCAGCGTCCCCTCTGGGATACAGGGGCTCAGGGGCTATGGCTACACCTTC. Its protein product is CSVPSGIQGLRGYGYTF.

This CDR3 is CASSPKTAVYNSPLHF. CDR3 bases: TGTGCCAGCAGTCCTAAGACGGCTGTTTATAATTCACCCCTCCACTTT. The chain carries TRBV7-2 and TRBJ1-6; D gene uncertain. Germline CDR1 is SGHTA and CDR2 is FQGNSA. The V end was cut by 6 bases, the J end by 4 bases, with 16 bases between. The CDR3 length is 16 residues.

The chain joins TRBV7-2 to TRBJ1-5; no reliable D call. Germline-derived CDR1 and CDR2 are SGHTA and FQGNSA. V lost 3 bases, J lost 0 bases, and 6 bases lay in between. The CDR3 has 14 amino acids. The CDR3 reads CASSFTDSNQPQHF. The DNA for the CDR3 is TGTGCCAGCAGCTTTACGGATAGCAATCAGCCCCAGCATTTT.

The J gene is TRBJ2-7, the V gene TRBV13; 10 nucleotides agree with TRBD1. This CDR3 is built from 15 residues. Trimming removed 5 bases from V and 2 bases from J; junction bases left unmatched: 6. The V gene's germline CDR1 is PRHDT and CDR2 FYEKMQ (reference sequence). The CDR3 reads CASSRGDRGPYEQYF. The CDR3 coding sequence is TGTGCCAGCAGCCGGGGGGACAGGGGCCCCTACGAGCAGTACTTC.

This clone has just one count. One end of the junction does not line up with germline, which may come from a read error. The V gene is TRBV5-1, the J gene TRBJ2-1; 10 bases align to TRBD2. Germline CDR1 is SGHRS and CDR2 is YFSETQ. The length of the CDR3 is 16 residues. CDR3 sequence: CASNPTGLAVYNEQFF. DNA of the CDR3: TGTGCCAGCAACCCCACCGGACTAGCGGTCTACAATGAGCAGTTCTTC.

V is TRBV5-6 and J is TRBJ2-7, with D possibly being TRBD2 (6 bases). The CDR3 extends over 14 amino acids. The germline V gene encodes CDR1 SGHDT and CDR2 YYEEEE. The V end was cut by 2 bases, the J end by 0 bases, with 9 bases between. This CDR3 is CASSLGGDSYEQYF. The CDR3 nucleotides read TGTGCCAGCAGCTTAGGCGGGGACTCCTACGAGCAGTACTTC.